Presented here are 30 T cell receptor beta chains from one specimen sequenced in a study of CD8 T cells in Susac syndrome. Reverse transcription of 0.5 to 1 ug RNA was carried out with random hexamers. TCRdb re-derived calls from the immunoSEQ multiplex PCR reads in MiXCR, one entry per CDR3 protein. The sample comprises some 120,000 distinct CDR3 sequences, around 94% of which are singletons, and 0.07% to 0.09% rests with the top ten. Sample: CD4+ T cells from PBMCs. The receptors come from a human donor in good health.

The gene calls are TRBV4-1 and TRBJ1-4, with D unclear. The CDR3 length is 17 residues. Per the germline V gene, CDR1 is MGHRA and CDR2 is YSYEKL. V shed 1 base and J shed 0 bases, with 12 bases lying between them. CDR3 sequence reads: CASSQAPASATNEKLFF. CDR3 DNA: TGCGCCAGCAGCCAAGCGCCAGCTTCCGCAACTAATGAAAAACTGTTTTTT.

J is TRBJ1-1 and V is TRBV29-1; D uncertain. Germline CDR1 and CDR2: SQVTM and ANQGSEA. V was trimmed by 0 bases and J by 6 bases, leaving 11 bases between them. The CDR3 consists of 13 residues. This CDR3 reads CSVEEWRIPEAFF. In DNA form, the CDR3 reads TGCAGCGTTGAAGAGTGGAGGATACCTGAAGCTTTCTTT.

V is TRBV7-9 and J is TRBJ1-1; D is possibly TRBD1 (5 bases). CDR1 and CDR2 (germline): SEHNR, FQNEAQ (reference sequence). V shed 0 bases and J shed 6 bases, with 8 bases lying between them. CDR3 length: 13 amino acids. The CDR3 region is CASSLAGEAEAFF. The CDR3 DNA reads TGTGCCAGCAGCTTAGCGGGGGAGGCTGAAGCTTTCTTT.

The rearrangement joins TRBV4-3 to TRBJ1-5; 9 bases are shared with TRBD1. V trimming: 0 bases; J trimming: 8 bases; junction bases outside the gene matches: 5. The CDR3 spans 15 residues. Germline V lookup: CDR1 LGHNA, CDR2 YSLEER. CDR3 region: CASSQDGTGRKPQHF. CDR3 in DNA: TGCGCCAGCAGCCAAGATGGGACAGGGCGAAAGCCCCAGCATTTT.

The rearrangement links TRBV9 to TRBJ2-7, with 7 nucleotides matching TRBD1. CDR1 and CDR2 (germline): SGDLS, YYNGEE. This CDR3 is 16 amino acids long. Losses at the gene ends were 2 bases for V and 2 bases for J; bases not matched to a gene: 10. The DNA for the CDR3 is TGTGCCAGCAGCGTCTCCGGGGACAGCTCTACCTACGAGCAGTACTTC. Its translation: CASSVSGDSSTYEQYF.

The rearrangement uses TRBV28 and TRBJ2-1; no clear D. CDR1 and CDR2 from the germline V gene are MDHEN and SYDVKM. The CDR3 is 17 amino acids. V lost 6 bases to trimming and J lost 0 bases, with 18 bases between them. The CDR3 region is CASSRYREASSYNEQFF. CDR3 DNA: TGTGCCAGCAGCCGCTACCGCGAAGCGTCCTCCTACAATGAGCAGTTCTTC.

The chain recombines TRBV14 with TRBJ2-2; possible D gene TRBD2, 5 bases. CDR1 is SGHDN, CDR2 FVKESK, per germline. Trimming left V 2 bases short and J 4 bases short, with 17 bases between. The CDR3 is made up of 17 amino acids. CDR3 DNA: TGTGCCAGCAGCCAACTTTTGAGGGAGCCGAGCACCGGGGAGCTGTTTTTT. This codes for CASSQLLREPSTGELFF.

The CDR3 protein is CASSYAKNRVETQYF. DNA for the CDR3: TGTGCCAGCAGCTACGCTAAGAACAGGGTAGAGACCCAGTACTTC. The chain combines TRBV5-6 with TRBJ2-5; maybe TRBD1 (6 bases). Germline CDR1 reads SGHDT; CDR2 reads YYEEEE. The CDR3 has 15 amino acids. V dropped 3 bases and J dropped 4 bases, with 16 bases sitting between them.

The genes are TRBV12-3 or TRBV12-4 and TRBJ2-7; D is perhaps TRBD2 (6 bases). There are 14 residues in the CDR3. V lost 7 bases and J lost 0, with 13 bases in between. In nucleotides, the CDR3 is TGTGCCAGCAAGGACGGGAGTCACTCCTACGAGCAGTACTTC. It translates to CASKDGSHSYEQYF.

The CDR3: CASSQDPLAGGEQYF. Here the CDR3 DNA reads TGCGCCAGCAGCCAAGATCCGCTAGCGGGAGGCGAGCAGTACTTC. The chain uses TRBV4-1 and TRBJ2-7, with TRBD2 identical over 11 bases. Germline-derived CDR1 and CDR2 are MGHRA and YSYEKL. V shed 0 bases, J shed 6 bases, and the junction held 4 bases outside the gene matches. The CDR3 is made up of 15 amino acids.

The rearrangement uses TRBV2 and TRBJ2-1; TRBD2 might be the D (5 bases). CDR3 size: 16 residues. The V end was cut by 3 bases, the J end by 0 bases, with 12 bases between. Germline V CDR1 and CDR2: SNHLY, FYNNEI. This CDR3 is CASSDQVGASYNEQFF. The CDR3 DNA is TGTGCCAGCAGTGACCAGGTGGGAGCCTCCTACAATGAGCAGTTCTTC.

The chain recombines TRBV7-2 with TRBJ1-2; 7 bases are shared with TRBD1. This CDR3 has 15 residues. V lost 1 base and J lost 8; bases outside the gene matches: 10. From germline, CDR1 is SGHTA and CDR2 FQGNSA. The CDR3 DNA reads TGTGCCAGCAGCTTAGTACGTGAGGGGGCGAGCGGCTACACCTTC. Translated, it gives CASSLVREGASGYTF.

The J gene is TRBJ2-6, the V gene TRBV5-1, with D uncertain. This CDR3 has 15 amino acids. Trimming took 5 bases from V and 4 from J, leaving 13 bases between them. Germline lookup yields CDR1 SGHRS and CDR2 YFSETQ. The CDR3 DNA reads TGCGCCAGCAGGGTCTTGTTTACGGGGGCCAACGTCCTGACTTTC. It codes for CASRVLFTGANVLTF.

CDR3 sequence (DNA): TGCGCCAGCAGCCTTCCAGGGGGATCCGGGGAGCTGTTTTTT. Its translation: CASSLPGGSGELFF. This sequence joins TRBV4-1 and TRBJ2-2; 7 bases match TRBD1. V dropped 4 bases and J dropped 6; count of bases not matched to a gene: 5. Germline loops: CDR1 MGHRA, CDR2 YSYEKL. The CDR3 has 14 residues.

The chain joins TRBV20-1 to TRBJ2-7; no definite D call. V lost 5 bases and J 2 bases, leaving 13 bases between the germline ends. The CDR3 has 13 amino acids. Per germline, CDR1 DFQATT and CDR2 SNEGSKA (reference sequence). The DNA for the CDR3 is TGCAGTGCTGGCAGGACGGCCGCCTACGAGCAGTACTTC. It is translated as CSAGRTAAYEQYF.

This clonotype was found once. The rearrangement joins TRBV12-3 or TRBV12-4 to TRBJ2-7, with 12 bases aligning to TRBD2. V trimming: 3 bases; J trimming: 4 bases; junction bases outside the gene matches: 4. The CDR3 has 15 residues. CDR3 DNA: TGTGCCAGCAGTTTTCTAGCGGGAGGGCAGTACGAGCAGTACTTC. Translated: CASSFLAGGQYEQYF.

The rearrangement links TRBV27 to TRBJ1-2; 9 nucleotides line up with TRBD1. The CDR3 has 14 amino acids. J lost 7 bases, V lost 3 bases, and 6 bases had no gene match. CDR1 and CDR2 (germline): MNHEY, SMNVEV (reference sequence). The DNA for the CDR3 is TGTGCCAGCAGTTTTCGGACAGGGGAGAGTGGCTACACCTTC. As protein: CASSFRTGESGYTF.

V is TRBV19 and J is TRBJ1-1, with D hard to call. Germline V gives CDR1 LNHDA, CDR2 SQIVND (reference sequence). V shed 5 bases and J shed 5 bases, with 18 bases lying between them. This CDR3 has 15 residues. CDR3 nucleotide sequence: TGTGCCAGTAGTGCCCATTCAAGGAAGGGAACTGAAGCTTTCTTT. It is translated as CASSAHSRKGTEAFF.

This sequence joins TRBV30 and TRBJ2-5; D remains unclear. The CDR3 is 15 residues long. The V gene's germline CDR1 is GTSNPN and CDR2 SVGIG (reference sequence). The germline V and J ends were trimmed by 2 bases and 0 bases, with 13 bases remaining between them. The CDR3 sequence: CAWSFAILYQETQYF. The DNA of the CDR3 is TGTGCCTGGAGTTTTGCCATTCTGTACCAAGAGACCCAGTACTTC. The complete variable domain, with remaining parts taken from reference TRBV30 and TRBJ2-5, reads SQTIHQWPATLVQPVGSPLSLECTVEGTSNPNLYWYRQAAGRGLQLLFYSVGIGQISSEVPQNLSASRPQDRQFILSSKKLLLSDSGFYLCAWSFAILYQETQYFGPGTRLLVL.

This clonotype appeared a single time. The V and J genes are TRBV15 and TRBJ1-5; D not certain. The germline CDR1 and CDR2 sequences are LNHNV and YYDKDF (reference sequence). V lost 0 bases, J lost 8 bases, and 14 bases lay in between. The CDR3 runs 15 residues. The CDR3 region is CATSRDGRRWEPQHF. The CDR3 bases are TGTGCCACCAGCAGAGATGGGCGCCGTTGGGAGCCCCAGCATTTT.

The chain links TRBV7-2 to TRBJ1-5; D might be TRBD1 (5 bases). Trimming stripped 5 bases from V and 1 base from J, with 9 bases between. This CDR3 has 14 residues. Germline CDR1 SGHTA, CDR2 FQGNSA. The CDR3 coding sequence is TGTGCCAGCAGCAGCGACAGAAGCAATCAGCCCCAGCATTTT. Protein product: CASSSDRSNQPQHF.

The chain carries TRBV15 and TRBJ2-4; unclear D gene. Trimming left V 6 bases short and J 0 bases short, with 9 bases between. The CDR3 totals 14 residues. The germline CDR1 and CDR2 sequences are LNHNV and YYDKDF (reference sequence). The CDR3 sequence: CATRVALAKNIQYF. The CDR3 nucleotides are TGTGCCACCAGAGTAGCTCTAGCCAAAAACATTCAGTACTTC.

The rearrangement uses TRBV20-1 and TRBJ2-6; 7 bases agree with TRBD1. The CDR3 has 16 residues. CDR1 and CDR2 (germline): DFQATT, SNEGSKA (reference sequence). V shed 4 bases, J shed 0 bases, and the junction held 6 bases outside the gene matches. CDR3 DNA sequence: TGCAGTGCTACTCCGACAGGGAACTCTGGGGCCAACGTCCTGACTTTC. Its translation is CSATPTGNSGANVLTF.

The rearrangement joins TRBV6-6 to TRBJ2-7; D may be TRBD1 (5 bases). The CDR3 is 12 amino acids. V gave up 6 bases and J gave up 3 bases, with 9 bases separating them. The germline V gene encodes CDR1 MNHNY and CDR2 SVGAGI (reference sequence). The CDR3 spells CASSAQGYEQYF. The CDR3 DNA reads as TGTGCCAGCAGCGCCCAGGGCTACGAGCAGTACTTC.

The chain combines TRBV11-2 with TRBJ1-4, with no clear D. Germline assignment: CDR1 SGHAT and CDR2 FQNNGV. The CDR3 length is 14 residues. Trimming shortened V by 4 bases and J by 2 bases, and 8 bases separated the two germline ends. The CDR3 is CASSWRSTNEKLFF. The CDR3 nucleotides read TGTGCCAGCAGCTGGAGGTCCACTAATGAAAAACTGTTTTTT.

A note on this clonotype: The junction departs from the called germline gene at one end, perhaps through a read error. This rearrangement joins TRBV6-5 to TRBJ1-5; no firm D call. Germline V gene sequence: CDR1 MNHEY, CDR2 SVGAGI. CDR3 length equals 13 residues. For the CDR3, the DNA is TGCGCCAGCAGTTACTCGGTGGATCAGCCCCAGCATTTT. It is translated as CASSYSVDQPQHF.

A single count supports this clonotype. The V and J genes are TRBV20-1 and TRBJ1-2, with D possibly matching TRBD1 (5 bases). V was cut by 6 bases and J by 4 bases, with 12 bases left in between. The CDR3 contains 12 residues. CDR1 and CDR2 (germline): DFQATT, SNEGSKA (reference sequence). The CDR3 spells CSAAGLTYGYTF. The CDR3 DNA is TGCAGTGCCGCGGGACTGACCTATGGCTACACCTTC.

The chain couples TRBV4-2 to TRBJ2-3; D remains unclear. CDR1 and CDR2 (germline): LGHNA, YNFKEQ. CDR3 length: 14 residues. V lost 0 bases, J lost 4 bases, and 8 bases lay in between. The CDR3 sequence: CASSQDGHSDTQYF. CDR3 DNA sequence: TGTGCCAGCAGCCAAGACGGTCATTCAGATACGCAGTATTTT.

The V call is TRBV30, the J call TRBJ1-5; D call uncertain. V was clipped by 2 bases and J by 5 bases, with 13 bases between them. CDR1 GTSNPN and CDR2 SVGIG come from the germline V gene (reference sequence). The CDR3 runs to 14 residues. The CDR3 loop reads CAWSLNIYYQPQHF. The CDR3 nucleotides read TGTGCCTGGAGTTTGAACATTTATTATCAGCCCCAGCATTTT. Variable domain in full (rest from reference TRBV30 and TRBJ1-5): SQTIHQWPATLVQPVGSPLSLECTVEGTSNPNLYWYRQAAGRGLQLLFYSVGIGQISSEVPQNLSASRPQDRQFILSSKKLLLSDSGFYLCAWSLNIYYQPQHFGDGTRLSIL.

This chain joins TRBV12-3 or TRBV12-4 and TRBJ2-1; D unclear. This CDR3 is 13 amino acids long. V was cut by 3 bases and J by 6 bases, with 9 bases left in between. The CDR3 sequence is CASSFLTGNEQFF. The CDR3 DNA sequence: TGTGCCAGCAGTTTCCTGACGGGCAATGAGCAGTTCTTC.